This record concerns one TCR beta chain sequence. Its antigen is currently unknown. Quantitative barcoded 5'-RACE was used to prepare TCR beta libraries. Each CDR3 protein gets one entry after TCRdb re-called the 5' RACE reads with MiXCR. The repertoire holds over 600,000 distinct CDR3 sequences, roughly 20% seen once, with over 15% in the top ten. The data stem from a study of CD8 T cells in ankylosing spondylitis. Study-wide results and limits: Reported data indicate significant enrichment of disease-linked clones within matched ankylosing spondylitis synovial fluid. Ankylosing spondylitis blood seemed to carry a telltale TCR beta motif made of seven or eight highly homologous variants.

The sequence came from a male donor with ankylosing spondylitis. Sequencing used blood, either unsorted or a sorted T cell fraction (not recorded which).

The DNA of the CDR3 is TGCAGTGCAAACAAAAGACTAGCGGGAGGCTTAGGCAATGAGCAGTTCTTC. Its translation is CSANKRLAGGLGNEQFF. The chain joins TRBV20-1 to TRBJ2-1; TRBD2 matches at 13 bases. The V segment lost 6 bases and the J segment 6 bases; nucleotides outside the gene matches: 14. Per the germline V gene, CDR1 is DFQATT and CDR2 is SNEGSKA (reference sequence). CDR3 size: 17 residues.